This T cell receptor beta chain was observed in a study of a mutant IDH1 vaccine in newly diagnosed glioma. Study details: The initiation of vaccination occurred 4-6 weeks after radiotherapy alone, or with temozolomide cycles. Treated patients showed a male proportion of approximately 62%, a female proportion of roughly 40%, and a mean age of 40.4 years. Before enrollment, the patients had been treated with radiotherapy alone, temozolomide alone, or both together. Most of them had received both.

The V gene's germline CDR1 is SGHAT and CDR2 FQNNGV. This CDR3 comprises 13 residues. Trimming cost V 4 bases and J 4 bases; bases outside gene matches: 2. With regard to this clone: Its target is not known.

General study results and limits: Seemingly, top peripheral T cell clonotype changes bore no relation to pseudoprogression.

Libraries were prepared by immunoSEQ multiplex PCR; TCRdb keeps only in-frame clonotypes and omits some of them. In the table there are about 65,000 clones, roughly 85% of which are singletons. As for time point: week 23, last vaccination. It was 300 ug of mutant IDH1 20-mer peptide that made up each vaccine dose, given with topical imiquimod. This chain joins TRBV11-2 and TRBJ1-1, with 8 bases aligning to TRBD1. Sequences were derived from PBMCs, sampled from a glioma patient whose treatment included an IDH1 peptide vaccine. The clonotype originates from a man aged 25-40 years with glioma. The CDR3 sequence: CASSSGQGTEAFF. As DNA, the CDR3 is TGTGCCAGCAGCTCAGGACAGGGCACTGAAGCTTTCTTT.